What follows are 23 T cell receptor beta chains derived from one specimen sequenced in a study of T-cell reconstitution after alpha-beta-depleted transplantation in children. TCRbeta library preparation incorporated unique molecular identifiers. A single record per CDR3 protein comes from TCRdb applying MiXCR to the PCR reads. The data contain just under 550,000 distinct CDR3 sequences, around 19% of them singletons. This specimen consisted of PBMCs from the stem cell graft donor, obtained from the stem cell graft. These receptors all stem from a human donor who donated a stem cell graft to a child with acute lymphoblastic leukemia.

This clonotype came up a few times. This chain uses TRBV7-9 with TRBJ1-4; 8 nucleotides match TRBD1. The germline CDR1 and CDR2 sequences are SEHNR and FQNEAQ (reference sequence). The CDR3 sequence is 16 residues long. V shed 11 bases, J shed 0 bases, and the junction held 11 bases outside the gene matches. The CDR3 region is CALGGTGASTNEKLFF. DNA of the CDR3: TGTGCCCTTGGGGGGACAGGAGCCTCAACTAATGAAAAACTGTTTTTT. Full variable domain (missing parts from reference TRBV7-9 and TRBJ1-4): DTGVSQNPRHKITKRGQNVTFRCDPISEHNRLYWYRQTLGQGPEFLTYFQNEAQLEKSRLLSDRFSAERPKGSFSTLEIQRTEQGDSAMYLCALGGTGASTNEKLFFGSGTQLSVL.

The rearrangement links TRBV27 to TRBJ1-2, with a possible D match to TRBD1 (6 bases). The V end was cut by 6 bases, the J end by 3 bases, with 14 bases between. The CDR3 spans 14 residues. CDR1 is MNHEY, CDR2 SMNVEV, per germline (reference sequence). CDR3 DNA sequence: TGTGCCAGCAGACCAGGGGTTGCGGACTATGGCTACACCTTC. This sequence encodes CASRPGVADYGYTF.

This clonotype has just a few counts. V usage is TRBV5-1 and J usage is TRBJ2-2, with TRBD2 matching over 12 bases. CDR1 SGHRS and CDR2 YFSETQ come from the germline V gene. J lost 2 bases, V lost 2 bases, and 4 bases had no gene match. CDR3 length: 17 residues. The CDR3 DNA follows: TGCGCCAGCAGCTTCCCACTAGCGGGAGGAAACACCGGGGAGCTGTTTTTT. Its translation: CASSFPLAGGNTGELFF.

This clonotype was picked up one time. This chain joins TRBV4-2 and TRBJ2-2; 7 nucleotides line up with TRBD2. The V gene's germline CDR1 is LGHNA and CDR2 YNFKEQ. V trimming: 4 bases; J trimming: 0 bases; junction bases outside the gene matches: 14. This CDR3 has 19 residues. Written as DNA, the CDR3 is TGTGCCAGCAGCCGGTGGGGGGTGGGAGGGCCCACGAACACCGGGGAGCTGTTTTTT. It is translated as CASSRWGVGGPTNTGELFF.

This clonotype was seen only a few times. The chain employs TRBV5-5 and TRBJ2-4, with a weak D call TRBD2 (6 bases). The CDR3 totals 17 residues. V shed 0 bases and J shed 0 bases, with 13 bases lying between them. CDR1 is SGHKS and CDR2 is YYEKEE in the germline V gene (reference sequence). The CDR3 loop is CASSLAGGTLAKNIQYF. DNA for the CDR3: TGTGCCAGCAGCTTGGCAGGCGGGACTTTAGCCAAAAACATTCAGTACTTC.

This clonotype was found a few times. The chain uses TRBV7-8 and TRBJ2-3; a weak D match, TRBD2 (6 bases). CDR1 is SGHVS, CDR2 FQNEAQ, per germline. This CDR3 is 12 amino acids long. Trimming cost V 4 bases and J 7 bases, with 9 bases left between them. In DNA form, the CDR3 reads TGTGCCAGCAGCTCGGAGGGGTATACGCAGTATTTT. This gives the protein CASSSEGYTQYF. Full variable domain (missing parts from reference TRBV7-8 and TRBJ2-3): GAGVSQSPRYKVAKRGQDVALRCDPISGHVSLFWYQQALGQGPEFLTYFQNEAQLDKSGLPSDRFFAERPEGSVSTLKIQRTQQEDSAVYLCASSSEGYTQYFGPGTRLTVL.

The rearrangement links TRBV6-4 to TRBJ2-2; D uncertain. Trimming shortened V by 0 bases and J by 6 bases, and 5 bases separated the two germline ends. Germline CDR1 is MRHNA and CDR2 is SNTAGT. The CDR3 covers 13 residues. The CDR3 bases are TGTGCCAGCAGTGACTCGGCGGCCGGGGAGCTGTTTTTT. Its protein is CASSDSAAGELFF.

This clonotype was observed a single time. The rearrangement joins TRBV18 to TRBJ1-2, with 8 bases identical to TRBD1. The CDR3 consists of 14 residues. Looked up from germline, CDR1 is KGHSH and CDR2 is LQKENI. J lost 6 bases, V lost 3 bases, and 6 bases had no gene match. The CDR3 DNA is TGTGCCAGCTCACCTGGACAGGGAGGTGATGGCTACACCTTC. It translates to CASSPGQGGDGYTF. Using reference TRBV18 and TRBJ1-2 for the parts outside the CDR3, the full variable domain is NAGVMQNPRHLVRRRGQEARLRCSPMKGHSHVYWYRQLPEEGLKFMVYLQKENIIDESGMPKERFSAEFPKEGPSILRIQQVVRGDSAAYFCASSPGQGGDGYTFGSGTRLTVV.

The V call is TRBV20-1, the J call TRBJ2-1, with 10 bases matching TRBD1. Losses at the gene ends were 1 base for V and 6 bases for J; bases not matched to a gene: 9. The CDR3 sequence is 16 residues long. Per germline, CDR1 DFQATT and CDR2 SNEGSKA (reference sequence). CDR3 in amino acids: CSARGPGQGLRNEQFF. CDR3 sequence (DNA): TGCAGTGCTAGAGGCCCGGGACAGGGGCTGCGCAATGAGCAGTTCTTC.

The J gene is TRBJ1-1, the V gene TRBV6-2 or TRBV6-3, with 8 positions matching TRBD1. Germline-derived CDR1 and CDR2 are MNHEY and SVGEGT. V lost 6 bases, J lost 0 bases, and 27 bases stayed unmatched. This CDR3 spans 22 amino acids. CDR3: CASRAGTGLSWDVGRLNTEAFF. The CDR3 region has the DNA TGTGCCAGCAGGGCCGGGACAGGCCTTTCGTGGGATGTCGGGCGCCTGAACACTGAAGCTTTCTTT.

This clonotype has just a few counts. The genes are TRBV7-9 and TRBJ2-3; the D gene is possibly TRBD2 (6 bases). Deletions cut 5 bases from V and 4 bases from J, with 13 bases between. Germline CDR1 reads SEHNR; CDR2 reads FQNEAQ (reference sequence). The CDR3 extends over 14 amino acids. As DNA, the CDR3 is TGTGCCAGCAGCCTCGCGGGATATTCAGATACGCAGTATTTT. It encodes CASSLAGYSDTQYF. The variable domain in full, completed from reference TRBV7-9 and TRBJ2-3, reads DTGVSQNPRHKITKRGQNVTFRCDPISEHNRLYWYRQTLGQGPEFLTYFQNEAQLEKSRLLSDRFSAERPKGSFSTLEIQRTEQGDSAMYLCASSLAGYSDTQYFGPGTRLTVL.

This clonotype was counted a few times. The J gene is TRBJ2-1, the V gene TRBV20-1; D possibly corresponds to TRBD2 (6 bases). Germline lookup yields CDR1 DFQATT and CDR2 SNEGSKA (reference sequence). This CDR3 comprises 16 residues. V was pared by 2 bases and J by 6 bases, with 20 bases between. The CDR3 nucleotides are TGCAGTGCTAGAACCCCTTACCTTGACGGGAGCAATGAGCAGTTCTTC. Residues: CSARTPYLDGSNEQFF.

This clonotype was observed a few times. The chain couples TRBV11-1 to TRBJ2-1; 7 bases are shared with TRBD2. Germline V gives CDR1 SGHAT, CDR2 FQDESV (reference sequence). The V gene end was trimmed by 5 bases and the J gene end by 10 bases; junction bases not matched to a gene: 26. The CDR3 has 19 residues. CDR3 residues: CASSPGVAGRNKGIWEQFF. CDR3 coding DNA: TGTGCCAGCAGCCCTGGGGTAGCGGGCCGAAATAAGGGCATATGGGAGCAGTTCTTC.

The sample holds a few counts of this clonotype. CDR3 DNA: TGTGCCAGCATCCTACTAGCGGGGTGGACAGATACGCAGTATTTT. Its protein product is CASILLAGWTDTQYF. V is TRBV12-3 or TRBV12-4 and J is TRBJ2-3; 10 nucleotides match TRBD2. Trimming removed 7 bases from V and 3 bases from J; junction bases left unmatched: 7. The CDR3 covers 15 residues.

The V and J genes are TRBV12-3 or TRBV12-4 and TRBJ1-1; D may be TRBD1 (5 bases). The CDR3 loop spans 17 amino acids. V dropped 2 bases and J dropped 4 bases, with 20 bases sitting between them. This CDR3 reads CASSLIYGIRGPTEAFF. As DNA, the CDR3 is TGTGCCAGCAGTTTAATTTACGGTATAAGGGGCCCCACTGAAGCTTTCTTT.

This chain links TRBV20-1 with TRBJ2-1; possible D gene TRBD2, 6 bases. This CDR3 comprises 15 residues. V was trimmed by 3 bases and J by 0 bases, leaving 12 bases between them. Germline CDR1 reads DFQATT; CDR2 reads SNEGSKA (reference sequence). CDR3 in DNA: TGCAGTGCTAGCATGGGAGGCTTCTCCTACAATGAGCAGTTCTTC. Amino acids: CSASMGGFSYNEQFF.

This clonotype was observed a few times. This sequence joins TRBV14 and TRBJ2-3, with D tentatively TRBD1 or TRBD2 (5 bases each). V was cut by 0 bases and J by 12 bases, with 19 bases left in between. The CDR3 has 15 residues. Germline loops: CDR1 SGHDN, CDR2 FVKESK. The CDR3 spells CASSQERGRDRLQYF. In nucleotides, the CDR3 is TGTGCCAGCAGCCAAGAACGGGGACGGGACCGACTCCAGTATTTT.

The CDR3, as DNA: TGTGCCAGCAGTTTAGAGACAGGGCGGATCCTGGATACGCAGTATTTT. This encodes CASSLETGRILDTQYF. The gene calls are TRBV12-3 or TRBV12-4 and TRBJ2-3, with 7 bases matching TRBD1. The CDR3 is 16 amino acids. Losses at the gene ends were 1 base for V and 6 bases for J; bases not matched to a gene: 10.

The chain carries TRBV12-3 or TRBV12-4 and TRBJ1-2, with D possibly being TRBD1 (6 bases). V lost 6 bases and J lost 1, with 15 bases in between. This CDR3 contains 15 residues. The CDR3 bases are TGTGCCAGCAGCCCCCCCGGGACACATAACTATGGCTACACCTTC. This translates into CASSPPGTHNYGYTF.

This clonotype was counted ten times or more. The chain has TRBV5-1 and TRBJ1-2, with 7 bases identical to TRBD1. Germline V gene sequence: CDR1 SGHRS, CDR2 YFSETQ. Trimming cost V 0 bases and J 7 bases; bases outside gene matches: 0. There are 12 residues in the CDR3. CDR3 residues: CASSLGQGGYTF. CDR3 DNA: TGCGCCAGCAGCTTGGGACAGGGTGGCTACACCTTC.

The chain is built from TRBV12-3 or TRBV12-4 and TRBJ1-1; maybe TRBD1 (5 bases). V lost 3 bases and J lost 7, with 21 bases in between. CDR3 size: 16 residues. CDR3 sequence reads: CASSFSPPGPSYEAFF. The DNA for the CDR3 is TGTGCCAGCAGTTTTTCGCCCCCGGGGCCGTCCTATGAAGCTTTCTTT.

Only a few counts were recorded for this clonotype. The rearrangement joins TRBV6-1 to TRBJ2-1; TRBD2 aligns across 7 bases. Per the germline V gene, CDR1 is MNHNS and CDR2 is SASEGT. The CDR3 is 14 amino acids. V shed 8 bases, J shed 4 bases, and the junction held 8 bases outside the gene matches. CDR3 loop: CASSRGDEYNEQFF. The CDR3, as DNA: TGTGCCAGCTCCCGGGGGGACGAATACAATGAGCAGTTCTTC.

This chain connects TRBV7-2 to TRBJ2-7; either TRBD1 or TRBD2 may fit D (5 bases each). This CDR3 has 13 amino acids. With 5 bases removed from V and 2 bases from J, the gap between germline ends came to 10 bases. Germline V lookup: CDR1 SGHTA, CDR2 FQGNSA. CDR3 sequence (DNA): TGTGCCAGCAGCAACATGGGGGCCTACGAGCAGTACTTC. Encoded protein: CASSNMGAYEQYF.